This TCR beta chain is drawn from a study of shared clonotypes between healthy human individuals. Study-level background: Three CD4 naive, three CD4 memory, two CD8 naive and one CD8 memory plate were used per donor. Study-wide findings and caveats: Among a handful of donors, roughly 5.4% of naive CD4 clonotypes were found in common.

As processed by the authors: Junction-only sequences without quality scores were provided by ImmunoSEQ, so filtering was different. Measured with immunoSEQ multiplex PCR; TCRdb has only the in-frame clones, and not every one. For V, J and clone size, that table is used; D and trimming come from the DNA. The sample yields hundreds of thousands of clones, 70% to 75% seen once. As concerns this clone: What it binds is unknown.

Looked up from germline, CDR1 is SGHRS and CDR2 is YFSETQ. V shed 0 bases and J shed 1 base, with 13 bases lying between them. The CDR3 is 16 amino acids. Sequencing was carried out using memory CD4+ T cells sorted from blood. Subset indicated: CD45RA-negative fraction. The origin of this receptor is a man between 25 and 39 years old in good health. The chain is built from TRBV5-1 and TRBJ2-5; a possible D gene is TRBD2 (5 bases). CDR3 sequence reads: CASSLVAGMAQETQYF. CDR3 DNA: TGCGCCAGCAGCTTGGTTGCGGGTATGGCCCAAGAGACCCAGTACTTC.